This T cell receptor (beta chain) was observed in a study of blood T cells in healthy people across ages. A sample-barcoded 5' primer and a J-beta primer mix were used in a second PCR of about 6 to 11 cycles. MiXCR was run by TCRdb on the 5' RACE reads, yielding one entry per CDR3 protein. The repertoire includes a few hundred thousand distinct CDR3 sequences, 25% to 30% of them detected once, and approximately 17% sits in the top ten. This clonotype was picked up many times. V lost 8 bases, J lost 2 bases, and 12 bases lay in between. The CDR3 has 14 residues. Germline V gene lookup returns CDR1 MNHNY and CDR2 SVGAGI (reference sequence).

The sample taken for sequencing was blood. The TCR comes from a woman aged 70-85 years in good health. The chain carries TRBV6-6 and TRBJ2-2; the D gene is possibly TRBD2 (7 bases). Here the CDR3 DNA reads TGTGCCAGCCTCGGGGGGCCTAACACCGGGGAGCTGTTTTTT. Translating it yields CASLGGPNTGELFF.